This TCR beta chain was recorded in a study of T cells in Graves' hyperthyroidism and ophthalmopathy. Absent ophthalmopathy progression within 18 months defined stable Graves' hyperthyroidism. Ten or more counts support this clonotype. What it binds is not known. In germline, CDR1 is SGHDT, CDR2 YYEEEE. V lost 1 base, J lost 7 bases, and 17 bases lay in between. This CDR3 has 15 amino acids. RNA transcripts were the template for amplifying TCR beta CDR3 regions. First-round RT-PCR targeting the TCR CDR3 was performed with the HTBI primer set. TCRdb ran MiXCR on the multiplex PCR reads and lists one entry per CDR3 protein. The table has 700,000 to 950,000 distinct CDR3 sequences, around 40% seen once; the top ten hold about a third. Whole-study results and caveats: Onset of ophthalmopathy came a median approximately 6 months after the model predicted it. Also found in blood were most expanded thyroid clonotypes above 0.001.

This chain links TRBV5-6 with TRBJ1-2; tentative D call: TRBD1 (5 bases). This TCR was recovered from a woman in her thirties or forties with Graves' hyperthyroidism. The sample was blood. This chain's CDR3 is CASSLRLGGVRGYTF. CDR3 DNA: TGTGCCAGCAGCTTGAGGTTGGGAGGGGTACGTGGCTACACCTTC. The full variable domain, in which reference TRBV5-6 and TRBJ1-2 provide the parts outside the CDR3, is DAGVTQSPTHLIKTRGQQVTLRCSPKSGHDTVSWYQQALGQGPQFIFQYYEEEERQRGNFPDRFSGHQFPNYSSELNVNALLLGDSALYLCASSLRLGGVRGYTFGSGTRLTVV.